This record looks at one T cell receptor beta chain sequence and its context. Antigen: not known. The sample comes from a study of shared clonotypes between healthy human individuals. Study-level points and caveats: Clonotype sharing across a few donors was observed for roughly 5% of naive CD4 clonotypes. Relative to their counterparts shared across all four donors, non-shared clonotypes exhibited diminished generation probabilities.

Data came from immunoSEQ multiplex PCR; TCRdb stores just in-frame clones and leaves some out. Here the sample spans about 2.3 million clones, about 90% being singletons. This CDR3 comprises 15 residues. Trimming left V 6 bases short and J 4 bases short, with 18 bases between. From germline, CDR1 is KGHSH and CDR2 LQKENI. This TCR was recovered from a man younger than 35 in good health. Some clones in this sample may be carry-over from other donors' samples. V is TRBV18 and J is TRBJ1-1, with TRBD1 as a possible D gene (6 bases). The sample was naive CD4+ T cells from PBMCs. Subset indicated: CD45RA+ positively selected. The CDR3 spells CASSPPTGALTEAFF. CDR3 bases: TGTGCCAGCTCCCCTCCTACGGGGGCCCTCACTGAAGCTTTCTTT.